The 23 T cell receptor beta chains given below trace back to one sample, sequenced in a study of blood T cell repertoires in COVID-19. Libraries were prepared by immunoSEQ multiplex PCR; TCRdb keeps only in-frame clonotypes and omits some of them. The sample carries about 30,000 clones, 85% to 90% recorded once. The sample consisted of peripheral blood. The source of these receptors is a man aged 65-85 years with acute or convalescent COVID-19.

This chain connects TRBV5-4 to TRBJ2-1; 10 nucleotides match TRBD2. Germline assignment: CDR1 SGHNT and CDR2 YYREEE (reference sequence). CDR3 length: 13 residues. With 4 bases clipped from V and 10 bases from J, the junction kept 5 bases outside the gene matches. The CDR3 nucleotides read TGTGCCAGCAGCCAAGTAGCGGGGGGAGAGCAGTTCTTC. Translation gives CASSQVAGGEQFF.

The CDR3 here is CASSPRERGYEQYF. In DNA, the CDR3 is TGTGCCAGCAGCCCTAGAGAGCGGGGCTACGAGCAGTACTTC. This sequence joins TRBV27 and TRBJ2-7; 7 positions agree with TRBD2. The germline gives CDR1 MNHEY, CDR2 SMNVEV (reference sequence). This CDR3 is 14 amino acids long. Losses at the gene ends were 6 bases for V and 3 bases for J; bases not matched to a gene: 8.

The chain joins TRBV6-5 to TRBJ2-7; TRBD1 matches at 7 bases. Germline-derived CDR1 and CDR2 are MNHEY and SVGAGI. Trimming took 5 bases from V and 2 from J; bases not matched to a gene: 3. This CDR3 has 13 amino acids. CDR3 sequence reads: CASSRTGTYEQYF. CDR3 DNA sequence: TGTGCCAGCAGTCGGACAGGAACCTACGAGCAGTACTTC.

The genes are TRBV7-8 and TRBJ1-6; the D is unclear. Germline CDR1 is SGHVS and CDR2 is FQNEAQ. V was trimmed by 4 bases and J by 0 bases, leaving 7 bases between them. This CDR3 region has 15 residues. The CDR3 nucleotides are TGTGCCAGCAGCTCCGTTAGCTCCTATAATTCACCCCTCCACTTT. It is translated as CASSSVSSYNSPLHF.

This rearrangement joins TRBV10-3 to TRBJ2-2; the D gene is possibly TRBD2 (6 bases). Germline values: CDR1 ENHRY, CDR2 SYGVKD. There are 14 residues in the CDR3. V was trimmed by 6 bases and J by 3 bases, leaving 11 bases between them. The CDR3, as DNA: TGTGCCATCAGACCGGGGGTAGACACCGGGGAGCTGTTTTTT. This encodes CAIRPGVDTGELFF.

This clone showed up just a few times. V is TRBV9 and J is TRBJ1-6, with 7 nucleotides matching TRBD1. CDR1 SGDLS and CDR2 YYNGEE come from the germline V gene. With 4 bases clipped from V and 8 bases from J, the junction kept 6 bases outside the gene matches. The CDR3 runs to 14 residues. This CDR3 is CASSSTTGDSPLHF. In nucleotides, the CDR3 is TGTGCCAGCAGCTCGACAACAGGGGATTCACCCCTCCACTTT.

The chain employs TRBV6-5 and TRBJ1-2, with D perhaps TRBD1 (6 bases). CDR1 is MNHEY and CDR2 is SVGAGI in the germline V gene. V was pared by 2 bases and J by 0 bases, with 10 bases between. The CDR3 runs 15 residues. Here the CDR3 DNA reads TGTGCCAGCAGTTACGGTGGGGGCGCTAACTATGGCTACACCTTC. Encoded protein: CASSYGGGANYGYTF.

This clone was recorded at least ten times. The CDR3 sequence: CASRYRDSGNTIYF. CDR3 DNA: TGTGCCAGCAGATACCGGGACTCTGGAAACACCATATATTTT. The V gene is TRBV7-2, the J gene TRBJ1-3; D is ambiguous. Germline V CDR1 and CDR2: SGHTA, FQGNSA. V lost 6 bases and J lost 0, with 9 bases in between. This CDR3 is built from 14 residues. Full variable domain (remainder filled in from reference TRBV7-2 and TRBJ1-3): GAGVSQSPSNKVTEKGKDVELRCDPISGHTALYWYRQSLGQGLEFLIYFQGNSAPDKSGLPSDRFSAERTGGSVSTLTIQRTQQEDSAVYLCASRYRDSGNTIYFGEGSWLTVV.

V usage is TRBV11-2 and J usage is TRBJ2-1; 14 bases are shared with TRBD2. With 5 bases clipped from V and 8 bases from J, the junction kept 8 bases outside the gene matches. Germline CDR1 reads SGHAT; CDR2 reads FQNNGV. The CDR3 runs 16 residues. Here the CDR3 reads CASSRRLAGGLYEQFF. CDR3 coding DNA: TGTGCCAGCAGCCGCCGACTAGCGGGAGGGCTCTATGAGCAGTTCTTC.

The chain has TRBV6-5 and TRBJ1-3; no firm D call. CDR3 size: 15 residues. Trimming pared 7 bases from V and 2 bases from J, leaving 15 bases between. The germline gives CDR1 MNHEY, CDR2 SVGAGI. The CDR3 DNA reads TGTGCCAGCACCCCCCTCCCCGGGACTGGAAACACCATATATTTT. Translation gives CASTPLPGTGNTIYF.

This chain joins TRBV7-3 and TRBJ1-1; D might be TRBD1 (6 bases). This CDR3 contains 13 residues. Germline CDR1 is SGHTA and CDR2 is FQGTGA. V was trimmed by 5 bases and J by 8 bases, leaving 15 bases between them. CDR3 nucleotide sequence: TGTGCCAGCAGCGCCCGGGACACCCGCGAAGCTTTCTTT. Translation gives CASSARDTREAFF.

The V and J genes are TRBV25-1 and TRBJ2-1, with D possibly TRBD2 on 5 matching bases. CDR1 and CDR2 from the germline V gene are MGHDK and SYGVNS. The CDR3 runs to 11 residues. V was shortened by 5 bases and J by 10 bases, with 9 bases between the two germline ends. The CDR3 sequence is CASSSLAEQFF. CDR3 DNA sequence: TGTGCCAGCAGTTCCTTAGCGGAGCAGTTCTTC. The full variable domain, its missing parts supplied by reference TRBV25-1 and TRBJ2-1, is EADIYQTPRYLVIGTGKKITLECSQTMGHDKMYWYQQDPGMELHLIHYSYGVNSTEKGDLSSESTVSRIRTEHFPLTLESARPSHTSQYLCASSSLAEQFFGPGTRLTVL.

The chain carries TRBV10-1 and TRBJ2-3; 10 bases are shared with TRBD1. The germline gives CDR1 WNHNN, CDR2 SYGVQD (reference sequence). V lost 0 bases to trimming and J lost 7 bases; unmatched junction nucleotides: 1. This CDR3 is 14 amino acids long. As DNA, the CDR3 is TGCGCCAGCAGTGAGTCGGGACAGGGGAATACGCAGTATTTT. This encodes CASSESGQGNTQYF.

About this clone itself: This same CDR3 is encoded by further DNA sequences in the sample. The J gene is TRBJ1-2, the V gene TRBV27; the match to TRBD1 covers 10 bases. V was clipped by 0 bases and J by 5 bases; unmatched bases: 0. Germline CDR1 reads MNHEY; CDR2 reads SMNVEV (reference sequence). The CDR3 has 14 residues. For the CDR3, the DNA is TGTGCCAGCAGTTTATCGGGACAGGGGTATGGCTACACCTTC. Amino acids: CASSLSGQGYGYTF.

This rearrangement joins TRBV7-2 to TRBJ2-3; the D is unclear. V was cut by 0 bases and J by 6 bases, with 7 bases left in between. Germline assignment: CDR1 SGHTA and CDR2 FQGNSA. The CDR3 is 13 amino acids. CDR3 nucleotide sequence: TGTGCCAGCAGCTTAGCTCGCCGGGATACGCAGTATTTT. Translated: CASSLARRDTQYF.

This clone was seen once. This chain links TRBV5-3 with TRBJ2-7, with D possibly TRBD1 on 6 matching bases. TRBV5-3 is labeled an ORF, and its function is uncertain. The V end was cut by 8 bases, the J end by 0 bases, with 12 bases between. This CDR3 is 13 amino acids long. Written as DNA, the CDR3 is TGTGCCAGGAGTGACAGGCTCTCCTACGAGCAGTACTTC. Its protein is CARSDRLSYEQYF.

For the CDR3, the DNA is TGTGCCAGTAGTATAGCCCCGACAGGGTATACGCAGTATTTT. It codes for CASSIAPTGYTQYF. The genes are TRBV19 and TRBJ2-3; 7 nucleotides align to TRBD1. CDR1 and CDR2 from the germline V gene are LNHDA and SQIVND (reference sequence). With 1 base clipped from V and 7 bases from J, the junction kept 5 bases outside the gene matches. The CDR3 loop spans 14 amino acids. Drawing the rest from reference TRBV19 and TRBJ2-3, the complete variable domain is DGGITQSPKYLFRKEGQNVTLSCEQNLNHDAMYWYRQDPGQGLRLIYYSQIVNDFQKGDIAEGYSVSREKKESFPLTVTSAQKNPTAFYLCASSIAPTGYTQYFGPGTRLTVL.

The chain carries TRBV29-1 and TRBJ1-6, with a possible D match to TRBD1 (5 bases). CDR3 size: 15 residues. Per the germline V gene, CDR1 is SQVTM and CDR2 is ANQGSEA. Between the trimmed V and J ends, which lost 8 bases and 5 bases, there was a span of 19 bases. CDR3 protein: CSSFPPGKHNSPLHF. The CDR3 coding sequence is TGCAGCTCATTTCCCCCAGGGAAACATAATTCACCCCTCCACTTT.

This clone has just one count. This rearrangement joins TRBV21-1 to TRBJ1-5; the table's TRBD1 call for D was not verified on the DNA. TRBV21-1 is an annotated pseudogene. The CDR3 length is 14 residues. This chain's CDR3 is CASSNEGARQPQHF. In nucleotides, the CDR3 is TGTGCCAGCAGCAACGAGGGGGCCCGTCAGCCCCAGCATTTT.

J is TRBJ2-5 and V is TRBV3-1 (or the pseudogene TRBV3-2); no firm D call. CDR1 LGHDT and CDR2 YNNKEL come from the germline V gene (reference sequence). The V end was cut by 3 bases, the J end by 0 bases, with 11 bases between. There are 15 residues in the CDR3. CDR3 sequence (DNA): TGTGCCAGCAGCCAGCGGCGGAAGTACCAAGAGACCCAGTACTTC. Protein: CASSQRRKYQETQYF.

The chain recombines TRBV15 with TRBJ2-5; D unresolved. CDR1 is LNHNV and CDR2 is YYDKDF in the germline V gene (reference sequence). The CDR3 contains 14 residues. The ends were cut back, 2 bases at V and 1 base at J, with 8 bases in the middle. CDR3 sequence: CATSRPAVQETQYF. The CDR3 DNA reads as TGTGCCACCAGCAGACCGGCGGTCCAAGAGACCCAGTACTTC.

The chain employs TRBV7-9 and TRBJ2-7, with TRBD2 matching 11 bases. Germline CDR1 reads SEHNR; CDR2 reads FQNEAQ (reference sequence). The CDR3 loop spans 16 amino acids. With 5 bases clipped from V and 2 bases from J, the junction kept 8 bases outside the gene matches. CDR3 protein: CASSPGTSGATYEQYF. CDR3 in DNA: TGTGCCAGCAGCCCCGGGACTAGCGGCGCAACCTACGAGCAGTACTTC.

V gene TRBV10-3 combines with J gene TRBJ1-1; TRBD1 aligns across 7 bases. The CDR3 contains 15 residues. The germline V gene has CDR1 ENHRY and CDR2 SYGVKD. V shed 3 bases and J 6 bases; nucleotides not matched to a gene: 10. CDR3 DNA sequence: TGTGCCATCAGTGACCGGGACAGCGGATTCGCTGAAGCTTTCTTT. It yields the protein CAISDRDSGFAEAFF.